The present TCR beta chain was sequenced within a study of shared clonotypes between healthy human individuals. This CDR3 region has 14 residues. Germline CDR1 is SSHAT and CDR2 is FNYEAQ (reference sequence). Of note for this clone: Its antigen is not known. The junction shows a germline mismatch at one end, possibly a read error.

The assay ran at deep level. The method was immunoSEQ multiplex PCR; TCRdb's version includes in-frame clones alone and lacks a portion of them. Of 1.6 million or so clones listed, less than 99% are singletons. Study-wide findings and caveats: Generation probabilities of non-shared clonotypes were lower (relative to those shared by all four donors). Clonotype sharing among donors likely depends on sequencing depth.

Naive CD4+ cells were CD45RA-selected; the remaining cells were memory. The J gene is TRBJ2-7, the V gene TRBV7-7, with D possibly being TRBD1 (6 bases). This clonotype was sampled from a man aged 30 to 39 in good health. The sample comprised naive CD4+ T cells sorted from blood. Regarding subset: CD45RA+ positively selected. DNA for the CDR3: TGTGCTAGCAGCTTACAGGGAAGCTCCTACGAGCAGTACTTC. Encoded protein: CASSLQGSSYEQYF.